The clone carrying this TCR beta chain was detected once. The antigen is not known. The germline gives CDR1 MNHEY, CDR2 SVGAGI. The ends were cut back, 5 bases at V and 7 bases at J, with 20 bases in the middle. The CDR3 length is 15 residues. Every subset's genomic DNA went evenly onto several immunoSEQ plates. Measured with immunoSEQ multiplex PCR; TCRdb has only the in-frame clones, and not every one. The table lists a few million clones, 80% to 95% of them singletons, with roughly 0.34% in the top ten. This sample stems from a study of shared clonotypes between healthy human individuals. Broader study findings: What naive subsets generally showed was a larger estimated richness than memory subsets showed.

What was sequenced was naive CD4+ T cells from PBMCs. Subset specified: CD45RA+ positively selected. The rearrangement joins TRBV6-5 to TRBJ1-1, with D perhaps matching TRBD1 (5 bases). The TCR comes from a man in his late teens or twenties in good health. Some clones in this sample may be carry-over from other donors' samples. This chain's CDR3 is CASSARTGGIGEAFF. The DNA of the CDR3 is TGTGCCAGCAGTGCGCGGACGGGGGGGATAGGTGAAGCTTTCTTT.